The 16 T cell receptor beta chains listed next were all sequenced from one sample in a study of beta chain features in type 1 diabetes. The investigators reverse transcribed all of the isolated RNA, so they sequenced expressed TCRB transcripts. The protocol was immunoSEQ multiplex PCR, while the TCRdb copy is restricted to in-frame clones and leaves out a portion. Found here are some 360,000 clones, 20% of them singletons; the top ten hold approximately 0.043%. Sample: naive CD4+ T cells from blood. These receptor sequences come from a young woman in good health.

V is TRBV5-1 and J is TRBJ2-5; D not resolved. Germline CDR1 and CDR2: SGHRS and YFSETQ. The germline V and J ends were trimmed by 2 bases and 4 bases, with 3 bases remaining between them. CDR3 length: 11 residues. In nucleotides, the CDR3 is TGCGCCAGCAGCTTCTCAGAGACCCAGTACTTC. Its protein is CASSFSETQYF.

The chain employs TRBV5-4 and TRBJ2-7; D is ambiguous. The CDR3 covers 11 residues. Germline V CDR1 and CDR2: SGHNT, YYREEE (reference sequence). Trimming removed 2 bases from V and 4 bases from J, with 4 bases in between. This CDR3 is CASSFTYEQYF. CDR3 sequence (DNA): TGTGCCAGCAGCTTTACTTACGAGCAGTACTTC.

This clone came up a few times. At one of its ends the junction is not consistent with the germline gene, which may arise from a read error. The chain is built from TRBV7-9 and TRBJ1-1, with 7 bases that match TRBD1. Germline V gene data show CDR1 as SEHNR and CDR2 as FQNEAQ (reference sequence). CDR3 size: 13 residues. The CDR3 region is CASSSQGNPEAFF. The CDR3 region has the DNA TGTGCCAGCAGCTCACAGGGGAACCCTGAAGCTTTCTTT.

The rearrangement links TRBV29-1 to TRBJ1-5; a weak D match, TRBD1 (5 bases). Germline V CDR1 and CDR2: SQVTM, ANQGSEA. Trimming removed 7 bases at V and 5 bases at J, with 6 bases between. The length of the CDR3 is 10 residues. Here the CDR3 DNA reads TGCAGCGCCAGGGATCAGCCCCAGCATTTT. Translated: CSARDQPQHF.

The CDR3 bases are TGCGCCAGCAGCGGGGGCTCGGGCGACGAGCAGTACTTC. Translating gives CASSGGSGDEQYF. The chain uses TRBV5-1 and TRBJ2-7; tentatively, D is TRBD1 (6 bases). In germline, CDR1 is SGHRS, CDR2 YFSETQ. The CDR3 totals 13 residues. Trimming took off 4 bases at V and 5 bases at J, with 13 bases between the two ends. Full variable domain (outside the CDR3, taken from reference TRBV5-1 and TRBJ2-7): KAGVTQTPRYLIKTRGQQVTLSCSPISGHRSVSWYQQTPGQGLQFLFEYFSETQRNKGNFPGRFSGRQFSNSRSEMNVSTLELGDSALYLCASSGGSGDEQYFGPGTRLTVT.

This clone came up a few times. This chain uses TRBV10-3 with TRBJ2-7, with 8 bases lining up with TRBD2. Looked up from germline, CDR1 is ENHRY and CDR2 is SYGVKD. V was pared by 6 bases and J by 4 bases, with 11 bases of the junction left unmatched. The CDR3 sequence is 15 residues long. CDR3 DNA: TGTGCCATCAGCACGGATCCGGGACTAGGTTACGAGCAGTACTTC. It encodes CAISTDPGLGYEQYF.

V gene TRBV30 combines with J gene TRBJ1-2, with a weak D call TRBD1 (5 bases). Germline CDR1 reads GTSNPN; CDR2 reads SVGIG (reference sequence). The V and J ends lost 0 bases and 6 bases respectively, with 8 bases between them. The CDR3 sequence is 12 residues long. CDR3 in amino acids: CAWSVQTDGYTF. The CDR3 nucleotides are TGTGCCTGGAGTGTACAGACAGATGGCTACACCTTC.

The rearrangement links TRBV29-1 to TRBJ2-1, with no clear D. V was trimmed by 7 bases and J by 9 bases, leaving 16 bases between them. Germline V CDR1 and CDR2: SQVTM, ANQGSEA. This CDR3 spans 12 amino acids. CDR3 residues: CSATRSTAEQFF. Written as DNA, the CDR3 is TGCAGCGCCACGCGGAGCACCGCTGAGCAGTTCTTC.

J is TRBJ2-6 and V is TRBV19, with D unresolved. Germline V gene sequence: CDR1 LNHDA, CDR2 SQIVND (reference sequence). The CDR3 totals 15 residues. Deletions cut 4 bases from V and 1 base from J, with 8 bases between. The CDR3 DNA reads as TGTGCCAGTAGTACGCCAGGTTCTGGGGCCAACGTCCTGACTTTC. This sequence encodes CASSTPGSGANVLTF.

This chain connects TRBV7-2 to TRBJ2-7; 11 bases match TRBD1. Germline CDR1 is SGHTA and CDR2 is FQGNSA. This CDR3 region has 14 residues. V dropped 7 bases and J dropped 4; count of bases not matched to a gene: 6. In DNA, the CDR3 is TGTGCCAGCATGAGCGGACAGGGGGCGTACGAGCAGTACTTC. Translated, it gives CASMSGQGAYEQYF. The variable domain in full, with the rest retrieved from reference TRBV7-2 and TRBJ2-7, is GAGVSQSPSNKVTEKGKDVELRCDPISGHTALYWYRQSLGQGLEFLIYFQGNSAPDKSGLPSDRFSAERTGGSVSTLTIQRTQQEDSAVYLCASMSGQGAYEQYFGPGTRLTVT.

The chain couples TRBV11-3 to TRBJ2-3, with D unclear. Looked up from germline, CDR1 is SGHNT and CDR2 is YENEEA. Trimming cost V 5 bases and J 10 bases, with 13 bases left between them. The CDR3 runs to 12 residues. CDR3 sequence: CASSQVSQAQYF. CDR3 DNA sequence: TGTGCCAGCAGCCAAGTGAGCCAGGCGCAGTATTTT. The full variable domain, rest sourced from reference TRBV11-3 and TRBJ2-3, is EAGVVQSPRYKIIEKKQPVAFWCNPISGHNTLYWYLQNLGQGPELLIRYENEEAVDDSQLPKDRFSAERLKGVDSTLKIQPAELGDSAVYLCASSQVSQAQYFGPGTRLTVL.

This clone was picked up a small number of times. The V and J genes are TRBV7-9 and TRBJ1-4; D gene uncertain. Trimming left V 4 bases short and J 0 bases short, with 9 bases between. Germline V lookup: CDR1 SEHNR, CDR2 FQNEAQ (reference sequence). The CDR3 covers 15 residues. The CDR3 region is CASSSYRATNEKLFF. The CDR3 nucleotides are TGTGCCAGCAGCTCCTACAGAGCAACTAATGAAAAACTGTTTTTT.

J is TRBJ2-1 and V is TRBV29-1; 7 nucleotides align to TRBD2. With 3 bases clipped from V and 0 bases from J, the junction kept 11 bases outside the gene matches. CDR3 length equals 17 residues. CDR1 SQVTM and CDR2 ANQGSEA come from the germline V gene. The CDR3 DNA follows: TGCAGCGTTGACCTATTGGCTAGCGGAAGCTCCTACAATGAGCAGTTCTTC. Protein: CSVDLLASGSSYNEQFF.

The chain couples TRBV7-2 to TRBJ1-2, with D perhaps TRBD1 (6 bases). The CDR3 is made up of 13 amino acids. The V and J ends lost 5 bases and 2 bases respectively, with 9 bases between them. CDR1 is SGHTA and CDR2 is FQGNSA in the germline V gene. CDR3 DNA sequence: TGTGCCAGCAGCCGGACAGCAAACTATGGCTACACCTTC. Translation: CASSRTANYGYTF.

V is TRBV9 and J is TRBJ1-6; 9 bases agree with TRBD1. V shed 4 bases and J 10 bases; nucleotides not matched to a gene: 6. Germline V gives CDR1 SGDLS, CDR2 YYNGEE. The CDR3 extends over 14 amino acids. The CDR3 spells CASSHRDRESPLHF. As DNA, the CDR3 is TGTGCCAGCAGCCACCGGGACAGGGAGTCACCCCTCCACTTT.

For this clone: The same CDR3 also results from other DNA sequences found in this sample. The chain uses TRBV2 and TRBJ1-5; 9 positions agree with TRBD1. This CDR3 is 14 amino acids long. The trim removed 6 bases at V and 7 bases at J, leaving 7 bases unmatched. CDR1 is SNHLY, CDR2 FYNNEI, per germline. The CDR3 nucleotides are TGTGCCAGCAGCCCGGGACAGGGACAACAGCCCCAGCATTTT. It is translated as CASSPGQGQQPQHF.